One sample yielded the 15 T cell receptor beta chains listed below, sequenced in a study of blood T cell repertoires in COVID-19. The data were produced by immunoSEQ multiplex PCR, yet TCRdb's version contains in-frame clones alone and is incomplete. This table holds over 15,000 clones, roughly 80% found once. Sequences were obtained from peripheral blood. The receptors here all came from a man between 65 and 80 years old with active or convalescent COVID-19.

The chain joins TRBV3-1 (or the pseudogene TRBV3-2) to TRBJ1-4, with D perhaps TRBD1 (6 bases). This CDR3 contains 14 residues. Germline V gene lookup returns CDR1 LGHDT and CDR2 YNNKEL (reference sequence). The V and J ends lost 2 bases and 8 bases respectively, with 12 bases between them. CDR3 sequence reads: CASSQNSGQEKLFF. The CDR3 region has the DNA TGTGCCAGCAGCCAAAACTCCGGACAGGAAAAACTGTTTTTT.

V usage is TRBV9 and J usage is TRBJ2-7, with D unresolved. Trimming stripped 4 bases from V and 3 bases from J, with 14 bases between. Per germline, CDR1 SGDLS and CDR2 YYNGEE. The CDR3 sequence is 14 residues long. CDR3 in amino acids: CASSPQEINYEQYF. The CDR3 DNA reads as TGTGCCAGCAGCCCCCAGGAAATCAACTACGAGCAGTACTTC.

Only a few counts were recorded for this clone. The rearrangement joins TRBV7-9 to TRBJ2-5, with a weak D call TRBD1 (7 bases). Germline CDR1 reads SEHNR; CDR2 reads FQNEAQ (reference sequence). V gave up 3 bases and J gave up 5 bases, with 10 bases separating them. This CDR3 comprises 13 residues. The DNA of the CDR3 is TGTGCCAGCAGCTTTCAGGGGGGCGAGACCCAGTACTTC. It is translated as CASSFQGGETQYF.

V and J are TRBV5-1 and TRBJ2-2; D is uncertain. The CDR3 contains 17 residues. The V end lost 4 bases, the J end lost 3 bases, and 19 bases lay between the germline ends. CDR1 and CDR2 (germline): SGHRS, YFSETQ. CDR3 residues: CASSRSRGTVYTGELFF. In DNA, the CDR3 is TGCGCCAGCAGCCGAAGTCGTGGAACAGTGTACACCGGGGAGCTGTTTTTT.

This clone was picked up one time. The chain recombines TRBV4-1 with TRBJ2-6; D possibly corresponds to TRBD2 (7 bases). This CDR3 comprises 17 residues. Trimming took 0 bases from V and 3 from J, leaving 12 bases between them. Germline values: CDR1 MGHRA, CDR2 YSYEKL. The CDR3 here is CASSQDWGGSGANVLTF. CDR3 bases: TGCGCCAGCAGCCAAGATTGGGGGGGCAGTGGGGCCAACGTCCTGACTTTC.

A few counts support this clone. V and J are TRBV2 and TRBJ2-7, with 8 bases aligning to TRBD2. Looked up from germline, CDR1 is SNHLY and CDR2 is FYNNEI. The CDR3 totals 13 residues. The junction had 5 bases not matched to a gene; V was cut back by 7 bases and J by 3 bases. The CDR3 region has the DNA TGTGCCAGCAAAGGCGGGAGGTTCTACGAGCAGTACTTC. Protein: CASKGGRFYEQYF.

This clone has more than one count but fewer than ten. V usage is TRBV7-8 and J usage is TRBJ2-1, with D uncertain. Trimming shortened V by 5 bases and J by 9 bases, and 8 bases separated the two germline ends. This CDR3 region has 11 residues. In germline, CDR1 is SGHVS, CDR2 FQNEAQ. This CDR3 is CASSPLSEQFF. The CDR3 bases are TGTGCCAGCAGCCCGCTCAGTGAGCAGTTCTTC.

The CDR3 reads CASSRGQGIYEQYF. The DNA of the CDR3 is TGTGCCAGCAGCCGTGGACAGGGCATCTACGAGCAGTACTTC. This chain joins TRBV5-6 and TRBJ2-7; 8 bases fit TRBD1. CDR1 is SGHDT, CDR2 YYEEEE, per germline. This CDR3 spans 14 amino acids. The V gene end was trimmed by 4 bases and the J gene end by 3 bases; junction bases not matched to a gene: 6.

This clone was seen just once. This CDR3 reads CASSQAAGSDEQFF. The CDR3 DNA reads as TGTGCCAGCAGCCAAGCCGCAGGTTCGGATGAGCAGTTCTTC. The chain uses TRBV4-2 and TRBJ2-1; D gene ambiguous. The V and J ends lost 1 base and 8 bases respectively, with 12 bases between them. This CDR3 is built from 14 residues. Germline assignment: CDR1 LGHNA and CDR2 YNFKEQ.

This clone was observed a single time. V is TRBV28 and J is TRBJ2-7; D gene uncertain. V lost 6 bases to trimming and J lost 2 bases, with 8 bases between them. The CDR3 sequence is 12 residues long. Germline lookup yields CDR1 MDHEN and CDR2 SYDVKM. The DNA of the CDR3 is TGTGCCAGCAGCACTCTACCCTACGAGCAGTACTTC. Amino acids: CASSTLPYEQYF.

This clone was counted a single time. V is TRBV5-1 and J is TRBJ1-1; 9 nucleotides line up with TRBD1. The ends lost 3 bases at V and 3 bases at J; junction bases unmatched: 9. CDR3 length equals 16 residues. CDR1 is SGHRS, CDR2 YFSETQ, per germline. The chain's CDR3 is CASSSGTGNLYTEAFF. The CDR3, as DNA: TGCGCCAGCAGCTCCGGGACAGGGAACTTATACACTGAAGCTTTCTTT.

The chain employs TRBV18 and TRBJ2-7; 8 bases map to TRBD1. The V gene end was trimmed by 4 bases and the J gene end by 4 bases; junction bases not matched to a gene: 6. From germline, CDR1 is KGHSH and CDR2 LQKENI. The CDR3 loop spans 14 amino acids. The chain's CDR3 is CASSRPGQAYEQYF. CDR3 coding DNA: TGTGCCAGCTCACGTCCGGGACAGGCTTACGAGCAGTACTTC.

The chain recombines TRBV7-2 with TRBJ2-7, with 9 bases aligning to TRBD1. The CDR3 has 15 amino acids. The V gene end was trimmed by 5 bases and the J gene end by 4 bases; junction bases not matched to a gene: 9. Germline V CDR1 and CDR2: SGHTA, FQGNSA. CDR3 in DNA: TGTGCCAGCAGCACTCGGACAGGGGCACATTACGAGCAGTACTTC. Protein: CASSTRTGAHYEQYF.

There are a few counts of this clone. CDR3 bases: TGTGCCAGCGGCGGATACACCGGGGAGCTGTTTTTT. Its protein product is CASGGYTGELFF. The chain couples TRBV12-3 or TRBV12-4 to TRBJ2-2; no firm D call. The germline V and J ends were trimmed by 8 bases and 3 bases, with 7 bases remaining between them. The CDR3 is 12 residues long.

The chain has TRBV5-1 and TRBJ2-7, with TRBD1 matching 7 bases. Trimming removed 3 bases from V and 2 bases from J; junction bases left unmatched: 5. CDR3 length: 14 residues. CDR1 SGHRS and CDR2 YFSETQ come from the germline V gene. CDR3 nucleotide sequence: TGCGCCAGCAGCTCGAGAACAGGGGCCTACGAGCAGTACTTC. As protein: CASSSRTGAYEQYF.